This passage covers 13 T cell receptor beta chains from one sample sequenced in a study of blood T cell repertoires in COVID-19 (dated by TCRdb to the early 2020s). Preparation of the library involved the immunoSEQ multiplex PCR assay. TCRdb took this table from immuneACCESS and kept in-frame rearrangements with V and J called. Such tables lack part of the clones; where checked against another copy, unresolved V genes explain under half of the gap, and the rest is unexplained. This sample gives around 65,000 clones in total; 65% to 80% of them show up just once. Roughly 20% of the sample is in the top ten clones. Sequencing used peripheral blood. The receptors were sampled from an elderly woman with active or convalescent COVID-19.

The chain uses TRBV30 and TRBJ1-5; 10 bases line up with TRBD1. V shed 2 bases and J 0 bases; nucleotides not matched to a gene: 4. In germline, CDR1 is GTSNPN, CDR2 SVGIG (reference sequence). CDR3 size: 16 residues. In DNA, the CDR3 is TGTGCCTGGAGTCTTCGGGACAGGGGTAGCAATCAGCCCCAGCATTTT. It translates to CAWSLRDRGSNQPQHF.

This rearrangement joins TRBV15 to TRBJ1-4; D may be TRBD1 (6 bases). Deletions cut 6 bases from V and 5 bases from J, with 16 bases between. The CDR3 sequence is 15 residues long. The V gene's germline CDR1 is LNHNV and CDR2 YYDKDF (reference sequence). DNA of the CDR3: TGTGCCACCAGAGCTATTACAGGGCTAAATGAAAAACTGTTTTTT. As protein: CATRAITGLNEKLFF.

V gene TRBV6-7 combines with J gene TRBJ2-1; 10 bases are shared with TRBD1. TRBV6-7 is flagged as an ORF with uncertain function. The CDR3 spans 15 residues. The junction had 9 bases not matched to a gene; V was cut back by 7 bases and J by 6 bases. The CDR3 DNA reads as TGTGCCAGCAAGAGTGGGGACAGGGGCAGCAATGAGCAGTTCTTC. This encodes CASKSGDRGSNEQFF.

This clone has more than one count but fewer than ten. The chain has TRBV18 and TRBJ1-2, with 7 bases aligning to TRBD1. The CDR3 has 17 amino acids. V shed 0 bases and J 6 bases; nucleotides not matched to a gene: 13. The germline gives CDR1 KGHSH, CDR2 LQKENI. The CDR3: CASSPPQHGQEYNGYTF. The CDR3 nucleotides read TGTGCCAGCTCACCACCTCAACACGGACAGGAATATAATGGCTACACCTTC.

The V and J genes are TRBV10-1 and TRBJ1-1; the D is unclear. Germline V gene lookup returns CDR1 WNHNN and CDR2 SYGVQD (reference sequence). The ends were cut back, 5 bases at V and 2 bases at J, with 9 bases in the middle. This CDR3 has 13 amino acids. CDR3 DNA sequence: TGCGCCAGCAGTTCGCAGGTAAACACTGAAGCTTTCTTT. It encodes CASSSQVNTEAFF.

The chain employs TRBV2 and TRBJ1-2; maybe TRBD1 (6 bases). CDR1 is SNHLY, CDR2 FYNNEI, per germline. The CDR3 consists of 14 residues. Trimming removed 6 bases from V and 4 bases from J, with 15 bases in between. CDR3 loop: CASSLLGQSYGYTF. DNA for the CDR3: TGTGCCAGCAGCCTATTAGGACAGTCCTATGGCTACACCTTC.

The V call is TRBV4-1, the J call TRBJ2-5; TRBD2 agrees at 7 bases. This CDR3 has 14 amino acids. The V and J ends lost 3 bases and 2 bases, in that order; junction bases with no gene match: 3. Germline CDR1 and CDR2: MGHRA and YSYEKL. The CDR3 is CASSHDGGQETQYF. CDR3 DNA: TGCGCCAGCAGCCACGACGGGGGGCAAGAGACCCAGTACTTC.

The genes are TRBV5-4 and TRBJ2-5; 7 bases align to TRBD1. J was trimmed by 2 bases and V by 4 bases; bases with no gene match: 5. CDR1 SGHNT and CDR2 YYREEE come from the germline V gene (reference sequence). CDR3 size: 14 residues. The CDR3 reads CASSPQGKQETQYF. The CDR3 region has the DNA TGTGCCAGCAGCCCACAGGGGAAACAAGAGACCCAGTACTTC.

In DNA, the CDR3 is TGTGCCAGTAGTCCAGGACAGGGAGTGGCGGCTTTCTTT. Translated: CASSPGQGVAAFF. The V gene is TRBV19, the J gene TRBJ1-1; 8 nucleotides agree with TRBD1. Per the germline V gene, CDR1 is LNHDA and CDR2 is SQIVND (reference sequence). The CDR3 sequence is 13 residues long. V lost 5 bases, J lost 11 bases, and 10 bases stayed unmatched.

This chain uses TRBV5-1 with TRBJ1-6, with a weak D call TRBD1 (5 bases). This CDR3 spans 14 amino acids. The ends were cut back, 0 bases at V and 9 bases at J, with 10 bases in the middle. The germline V gene encodes CDR1 SGHRS and CDR2 YFSETQ. This chain's CDR3 is CASSLVGRGSPLHF. The CDR3 region has the DNA TGCGCCAGCAGCTTGGTGGGAAGGGGTTCACCCCTCCACTTT.

The chain combines TRBV7-2 with TRBJ1-3; a weak D match, TRBD1 (5 bases). Germline V gene sequence: CDR1 SGHTA, CDR2 FQGNSA. The CDR3 consists of 14 residues. V shed 4 bases and J shed 2 bases, with 9 bases lying between them. The CDR3 DNA follows: TGTGCCAGCAGCTCAGGGTATCCTGGAAACACCATATATTTT. Its translation: CASSSGYPGNTIYF.

This sequence joins TRBV5-1 and TRBJ1-1, with 8 bases identical to TRBD1. This CDR3 has 15 residues. J gave up 5 bases and V 3 bases, and 9 bases lay outside the gene matches. CDR1 is SGHRS, CDR2 YFSETQ, per germline. CDR3 region: CASSSGGSIGTEAFF. The CDR3 DNA follows: TGCGCCAGCAGCTCAGGGGGCTCGATTGGGACTGAAGCTTTCTTT.

This chain connects TRBV6-5 to TRBJ1-1; D is ambiguous. Per germline, CDR1 MNHEY and CDR2 SVGAGI. Trimming left V 4 bases short and J 3 bases short, with 15 bases between. The CDR3 extends over 15 amino acids. The chain's CDR3 is CASSSVDGGDTEAFF. CDR3 DNA sequence: TGTGCCAGCAGTTCCGTGGACGGCGGGGACACTGAAGCTTTCTTT.